Reported below is one T cell receptor (beta chain). Its antigen is not identified. The data are from a study of long-term antiretroviral therapy in people with HIV. Study conclusions and caveats: Following ART, diversity rose but still fell short of transplant donor controls.

The immunoSEQ assay was v3.0, run at survey level. The data were produced by immunoSEQ multiplex PCR, yet TCRdb's version contains in-frame clones alone and is incomplete. The data contain tens of thousands of clones, approximately 94% of them singletons. The V end was cut by 4 bases, the J end by 8 bases, with 16 bases between. The CDR3 has 14 residues. The germline V gene has CDR1 SGDLS and CDR2 YYNGEE. This TCR came from a man aged 25-45 years with HIV. The sample here was unsorted PBMCs, taken 9.2 years after starting antiretroviral therapy. This sequence joins TRBV9 and TRBJ2-1, with D hard to call. CDR3: CASSRTSLDYEQFF. The CDR3, as DNA: TGTGCCAGCAGCAGAACTTCCCTCGACTATGAGCAGTTCTTC.